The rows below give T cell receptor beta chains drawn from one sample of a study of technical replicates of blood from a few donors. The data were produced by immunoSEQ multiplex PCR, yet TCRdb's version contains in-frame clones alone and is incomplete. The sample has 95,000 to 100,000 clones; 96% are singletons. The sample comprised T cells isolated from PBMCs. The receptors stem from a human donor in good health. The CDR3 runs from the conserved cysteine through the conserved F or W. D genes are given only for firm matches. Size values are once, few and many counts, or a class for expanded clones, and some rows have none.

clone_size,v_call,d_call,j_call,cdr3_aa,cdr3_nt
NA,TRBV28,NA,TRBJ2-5,CASSPHKGQQETQYF,TGTGCCAGCTCACCCCATAAAGGACAGCAAGAGACCCAGTACTTC
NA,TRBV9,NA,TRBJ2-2,CASSETPNTGELFF,TGTGCCAGCAGCGAAACTCCTAACACCGGGGAGCTGTTTTTT
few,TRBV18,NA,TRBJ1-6,CASSLGENSPLHF,TGTGCCAGCTCACTAGGGGAAAATTCACCCCTCCACTTT
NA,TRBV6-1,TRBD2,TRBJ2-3,CASMQREFFTDTQYF,TGTGCCAGCATGCAGCGGGAGTTCTTCACAGATACGCAGTATTTT
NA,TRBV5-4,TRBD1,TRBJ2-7,CASTPGQGRWEQYF,TGTGCCAGCACCCCGGGACAGGGGCGCTGGGAGCAGTACTTC
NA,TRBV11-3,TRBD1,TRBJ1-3,CASSLDRMGQVLYTIYF,TGTGCCAGCAGCTTAGACCGGATGGGACAGGTGTTGTACACCATATATTTT
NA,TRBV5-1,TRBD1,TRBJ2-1,CASSPDRGNEQFF,TGCGCCAGCAGCCCGGACAGGGGAAATGAGCAGTTCTTC
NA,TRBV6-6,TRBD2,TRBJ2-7,CASSYGSGRYEQYF,TGTGCCAGCAGTTACGGAAGCGGGAGATACGAGCAGTACTTC
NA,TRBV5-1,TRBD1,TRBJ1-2,CASSDRGPYYGYTF,TGCGCCAGCAGCGACAGGGGCCCCTACTATGGCTACACCTTC
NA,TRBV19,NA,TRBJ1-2,CASSNGDYGYTF,TGTGCCAGTAGTAACGGGGACTATGGCTACACCTTC
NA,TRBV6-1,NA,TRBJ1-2,CASSEAGQDYGYTF,TGTGCCAGCAGTGAAGCGGGGCAGGACTATGGCTACACCTTC
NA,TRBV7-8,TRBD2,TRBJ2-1,CASGRLAGEVGNEQFF,TGTGCCAGCGGAAGACTAGCGGGAGAGGTTGGCAATGAGCAGTTCTTC
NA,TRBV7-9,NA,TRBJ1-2,CASSLQGGYTF,TGTGCCAGCAGCCTCCAGGGTGGTTACACCTTC
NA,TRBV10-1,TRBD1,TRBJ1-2,CASERPGQGLNSSFYGYTF,TGCGCCAGCGAACGACCGGGACAGGGACTCAATTCCTCCTTTTATGGCTACACCTTC
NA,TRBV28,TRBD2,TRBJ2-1,CASSQRQLAGNIIRSYNEQFF,TGTGCCAGCAGCCAAAGGCAACTAGCGGGAAATATAATACGGTCCTACAATGAGCAGTTCTTC
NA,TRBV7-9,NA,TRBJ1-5,CASSLQGSGNQPQHF,TGTGCCAGCAGCTTGCAGGGAAGCGGCAATCAGCCCCAGCATTTT
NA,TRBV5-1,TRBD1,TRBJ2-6,CASKGQGATGANVLTF,TGCGCCAGCAAGGGACAGGGGGCGACTGGGGCCAACGTCCTGACTTTC
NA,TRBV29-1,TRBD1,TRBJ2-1,CSVDRDSSSYNEQFF,TGCAGCGTTGATAGGGACAGTAGCTCCTACAATGAGCAGTTCTTC
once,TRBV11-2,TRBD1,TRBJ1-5,CASSPTGGYNQPQHF,TGTGCCAGCAGCCCCACAGGGGGTTATAATCAGCCCCAGCATTTT
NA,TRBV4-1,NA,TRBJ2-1,CASSQKMMRAGEQFF,TGCGCCAGCAGCCAAAAAATGATGAGGGCCGGTGAGCAGTTCTTC
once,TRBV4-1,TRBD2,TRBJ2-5,CASSHQYGGNQETQYF,TGCGCCAGCAGCCACCAGTACGGGGGGAACCAAGAGACCCAGTACTTC
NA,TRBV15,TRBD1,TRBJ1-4,CATSGRQGEGEKLFF,TGTGCCACCAGCGGGAGACAGGGCGAGGGTGAAAAACTGTTTTTT
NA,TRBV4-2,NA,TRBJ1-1,CASSQVGQVLGSTEAFF,TGTGCCAGCAGCCAAGTTGGTCAGGTCCTCGGTTCCACTGAAGCTTTCTTT
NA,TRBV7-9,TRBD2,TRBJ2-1,CASSLVAGGPGNEQFF,TGTGCCAGCAGCTTAGTAGCGGGGGGGCCGGGCAATGAGCAGTTCTTC
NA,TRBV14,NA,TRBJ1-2,CASSHAGSLYGYTF,TGTGCCAGCAGCCATGCAGGGTCGCTCTATGGCTACACCTTC
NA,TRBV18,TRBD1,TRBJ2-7,CASHRTGGFSSYEQYF,TGTGCCAGCCACCGAACAGGGGGCTTTAGCTCCTACGAGCAGTACTTC
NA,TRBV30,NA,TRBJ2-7,CAWGREGEAYEQYF,TGTGCCTGGGGGAGGGAGGGGGAAGCCTACGAGCAGTACTTC
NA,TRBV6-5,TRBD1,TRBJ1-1,CASSSDRGPGEAFF,TGTGCCAGCAGTTCCGACAGGGGGCCGGGTGAAGCTTTCTTT
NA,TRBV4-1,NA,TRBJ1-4,CASSQVQGWGEKLFF,TGCGCCAGCAGCCAAGTCCAGGGTTGGGGTGAAAAACTGTTTTTT
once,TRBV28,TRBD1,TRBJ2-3,CASRDWDRATDTQYF,TGTGCCAGCAGGGACTGGGACAGGGCCACAGATACGCAGTATTTT
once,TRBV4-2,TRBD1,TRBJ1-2,CASSPRYGQGAGGYTF,TGTGCCAGCAGCCCCCGATATGGACAGGGGGCAGGTGGCTACACCTTC
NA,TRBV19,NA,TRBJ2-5,CASSIFWQGHRETQYF,TGTGCCAGTAGTATATTTTGGCAGGGTCACCGAGAGACCCAGTACTTC
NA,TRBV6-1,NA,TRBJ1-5,CASVQGTVGQPQHF,TGTGCCAGTGTACAGGGTACGGTTGGACAGCCCCAGCATTTT
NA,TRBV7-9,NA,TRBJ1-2,CASSLEGTGAYF,TGTGCCAGCAGCTTAGAGGGTACAGGAGCCTACTTC
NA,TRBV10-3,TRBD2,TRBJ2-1,CAISEGGSGRASYNEQFF,TGTGCCATCAGTGAGGGGGGTAGCGGGAGGGCCTCTTACAATGAGCAGTTCTTC
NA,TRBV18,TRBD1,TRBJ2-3,CASSTDRGPTDTQYF,TGTGCCAGCTCCACCGACAGGGGGCCCACAGATACGCAGTATTTT
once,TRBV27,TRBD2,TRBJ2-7,CASSLNPPSGGGPYSFEQYF,TGTGCCAGCAGTTTAAATCCCCCTAGCGGGGGGGGGCCATATTCCTTCGAGCAGTACTTC
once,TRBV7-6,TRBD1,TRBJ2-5,CASSSGQGLKETQYF,TGTGCCAGCAGCTCGGGACAGGGGCTAAAAGAGACCCAGTACTTC
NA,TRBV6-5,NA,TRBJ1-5,CASSDQGTTQHF,TGTGCCAGCAGTGACCAGGGAACGACCCAGCATTTT
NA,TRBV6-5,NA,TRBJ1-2,CASSRQDSYGYTF,TGTGCCAGCAGCCGACAGGACTCCTATGGCTACACCTTC
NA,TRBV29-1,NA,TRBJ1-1,CSVVAAYTEAFF,TGCAGCGTTGTGGCAGCGTACACTGAAGCTTTCTTT
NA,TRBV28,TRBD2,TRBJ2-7,CASSQRATSGSSSYEQYF,TGTGCCAGCAGCCAAAGGGCCACTAGCGGGAGTAGCTCCTACGAGCAGTACTTC
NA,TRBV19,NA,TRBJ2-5,CASSIEQGPEQETQYF,TGTGCCAGTAGTATCGAACAGGGACCTGAACAAGAGACCCAGTACTTC
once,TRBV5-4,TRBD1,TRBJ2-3,CASSSAPGGSGTDTQYF,TGTGCCAGCAGCTCGGCACCAGGGGGCTCCGGCACAGATACGCAGTATTTT
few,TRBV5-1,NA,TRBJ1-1,CASSSDTEAFF,TGCGCCAGCAGTTCAGACACTGAAGCTTTCTTT
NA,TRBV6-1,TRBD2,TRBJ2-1,CASSEFLAENLKVFEQFF,TGTGCCAGCAGTGAATTTCTAGCGGAGAACCTTAAGGTCTTTGAGCAGTTCTTC
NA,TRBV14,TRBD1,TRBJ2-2,CASSRWTGATGELFF,TGTGCCAGCAGCCGTTGGACAGGGGCCACCGGGGAGCTGTTTTTT
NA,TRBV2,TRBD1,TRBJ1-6,CASNDRESYFNSPLHF,TGTGCCAGCAATGACAGGGAATCCTATTTTAATTCACCCCTCCACTTT